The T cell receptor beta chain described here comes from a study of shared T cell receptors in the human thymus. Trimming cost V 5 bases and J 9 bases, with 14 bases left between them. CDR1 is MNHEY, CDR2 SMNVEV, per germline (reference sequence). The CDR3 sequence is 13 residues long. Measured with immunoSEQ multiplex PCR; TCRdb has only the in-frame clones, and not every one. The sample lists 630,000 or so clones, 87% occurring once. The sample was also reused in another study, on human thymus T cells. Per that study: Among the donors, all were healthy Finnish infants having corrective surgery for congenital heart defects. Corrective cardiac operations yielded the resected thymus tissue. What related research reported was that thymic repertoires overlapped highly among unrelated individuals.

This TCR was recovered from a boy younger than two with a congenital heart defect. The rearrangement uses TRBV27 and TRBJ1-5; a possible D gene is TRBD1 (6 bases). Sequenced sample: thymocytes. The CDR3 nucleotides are TGTGCCAGCAGTGCCGACAGGTTTCGGCCCCAGCATTTT. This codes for CASSADRFRPQHF.